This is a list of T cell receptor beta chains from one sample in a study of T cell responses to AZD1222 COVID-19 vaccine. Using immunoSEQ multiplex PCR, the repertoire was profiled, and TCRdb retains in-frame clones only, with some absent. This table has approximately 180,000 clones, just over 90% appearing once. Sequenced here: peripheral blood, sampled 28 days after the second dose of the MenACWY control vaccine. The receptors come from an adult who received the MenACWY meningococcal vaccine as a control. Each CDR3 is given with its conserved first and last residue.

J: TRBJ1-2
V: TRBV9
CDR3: CASSAGPKAPRGGYTF

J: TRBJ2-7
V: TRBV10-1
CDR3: CAKPGTRTYEQYF

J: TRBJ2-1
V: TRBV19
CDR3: CASTLRTSGSYNEQFF

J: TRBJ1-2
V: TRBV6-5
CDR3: CASSYSGGNYGYTF

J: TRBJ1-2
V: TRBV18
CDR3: CASGTGSGYTF

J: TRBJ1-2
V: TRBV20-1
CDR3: CSALRGGGYTF

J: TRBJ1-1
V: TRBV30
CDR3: CAWSRTIKGTEAFF

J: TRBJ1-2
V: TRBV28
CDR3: CASRLHRDTTARGYTF

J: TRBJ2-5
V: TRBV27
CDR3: CASSLAGWETQYF

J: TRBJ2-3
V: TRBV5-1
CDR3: CASSPRTSGFTDTQYF

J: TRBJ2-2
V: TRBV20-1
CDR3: CSASERRSGTGELFF

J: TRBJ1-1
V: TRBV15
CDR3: CATSRDAGLTTEAFF

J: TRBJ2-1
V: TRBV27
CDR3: CASSFVTGGTQTYNEQFF

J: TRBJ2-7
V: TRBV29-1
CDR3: CSVEDRGKYEQYF

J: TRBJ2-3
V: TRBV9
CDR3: CASSVGSGYGTDTQYF

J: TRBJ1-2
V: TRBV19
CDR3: CASSADSRGANYGYTF

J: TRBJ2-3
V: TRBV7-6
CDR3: CASSLAPRFSDTQYF

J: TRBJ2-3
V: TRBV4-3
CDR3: CASSQDTSGGSVDTQYF

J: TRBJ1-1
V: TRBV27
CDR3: CASSLYGSTEAFF

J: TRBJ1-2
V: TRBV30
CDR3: CAWSVQYRRGGYTF

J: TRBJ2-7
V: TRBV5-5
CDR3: CASSGGTGSYEQYF

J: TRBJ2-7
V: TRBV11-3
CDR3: CASSLVLSSGSSYEQYF

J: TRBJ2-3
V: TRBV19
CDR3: CASSMLRTDTQYF

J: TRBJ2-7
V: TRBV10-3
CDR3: CAIRDRDSSSEQYF

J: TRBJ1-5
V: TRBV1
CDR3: CTSSPTKSDGRSNQPQHF

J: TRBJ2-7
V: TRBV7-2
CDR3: CASSLASGQFYEQYF

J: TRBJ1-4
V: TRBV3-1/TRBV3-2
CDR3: CASRRDTRLPTNEKLFF